This TCR beta chain stems from a study of T-cell reconstitution after alpha-beta-depleted transplantation in children. Study findings and constraints: Alpha-beta T cells about two months after transplant reportedly derived from several hundred expanded graft clones.

As concerns this clonotype: Its antigen is not known.

Unique molecular identifiers were incorporated into the prepared TCRbeta library. TCRdb re-derived calls from the PCR reads in MiXCR, one entry per CDR3 protein. In the table there are about 310,000 distinct CDR3 sequences, around 20% of which are singletons. Germline CDR1 and CDR2: LNHDA and SQIVND (reference sequence). Germline trimming cut 7 bases from V and 4 bases from J; bases unmatched to any gene: 6. The CDR3 has 13 amino acids. This receptor was taken from a male patient under 18 who had a stem cell transplant for acute lymphoblastic leukemia, so the T cells may come from the graft donor. The chain carries TRBV19 and TRBJ1-2; 7 bases align to TRBD1. The sequences come from PBMCs, mostly from graft donor cells, collected 180 days after TCRalphabeta/CD19-depleted stem cell transplant. The CDR3 DNA sequence: TGTGCCAGTAAGGGGGCCAACTCCTATGGCTACACCTTC. Its protein product is CASKGANSYGYTF.